The entry below gives a single T cell receptor (beta chain) sequence along with its context. The antigen is unknown. The source of the sample is a study of OX40 agonist ivuxolimab in advanced cancers. Study results and limitations: Average numbers of expanded clones were greater in CD8+ T cells than in CD4+. The CD4+ and CD8+ T cells in the blood had expanded clonally by week 6 at 0.1 to 3.0 mg/kg.

Some clones are missing from TCRdb's copy, which holds only in-frame ones; the method was immunoSEQ multiplex PCR. This sample has several thousand clones, with around two thirds found just once. Germline-derived CDR1 and CDR2 are SGHVS and FNYEAQ. V lost 5 bases and J lost 1, with 17 bases in between. This CDR3 contains 16 residues. The chain joins TRBV7-6 to TRBJ2-5; D unresolved. This TCR was recovered from an adult with an advanced solid tumor such as melanoma, head and neck, liver or kidney cancer. The sample consisted of CD4+ or CD8+ T cells sorted from blood, taken in a trial of the OX40 agonist ivuxolimab. The CDR3 sequence is CASSPPGRNFQETQYF. In DNA, the CDR3 is TGTGCCAGCAGCCCACCTGGACGGAACTTCCAAGAGACCCAGTACTTC.